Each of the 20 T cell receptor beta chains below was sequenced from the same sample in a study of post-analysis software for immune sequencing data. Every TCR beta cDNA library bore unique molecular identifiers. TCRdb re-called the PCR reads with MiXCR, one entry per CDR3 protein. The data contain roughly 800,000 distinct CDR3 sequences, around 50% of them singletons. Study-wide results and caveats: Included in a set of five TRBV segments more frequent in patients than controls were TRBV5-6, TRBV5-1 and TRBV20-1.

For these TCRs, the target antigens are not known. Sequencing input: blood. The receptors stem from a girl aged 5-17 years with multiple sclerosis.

The CDR3 spells CASSFSLNTGELFF. Here the CDR3 DNA reads TGTGCCAGCAGTTTCTCATTGAACACCGGGGAGCTGTTTTTT. The chain uses TRBV27 and TRBJ2-2; D remains ambiguous. Deletions cut 3 bases from V and 1 base from J, with 6 bases between. The CDR3 is 14 amino acids. The germline V gene has CDR1 MNHEY and CDR2 SMNVEV (reference sequence).

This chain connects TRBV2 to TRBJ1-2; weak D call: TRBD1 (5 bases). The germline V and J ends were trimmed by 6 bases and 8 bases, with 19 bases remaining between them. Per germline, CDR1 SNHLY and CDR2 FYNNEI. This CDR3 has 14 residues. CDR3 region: CASSPRAPSRGYTF. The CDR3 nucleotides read TGTGCCAGCAGCCCCAGGGCCCCCTCTCGGGGCTACACCTTC.

The DNA for the CDR3 is TGTGCCAGCAGGGCTGCTAGCGGTCGCTCCTACAATGAGCAGTTCTTC. This codes for CASRAASGRSYNEQFF. The V call is TRBV12-3 or TRBV12-4, the J call TRBJ2-1; 7 bases are a match to TRBD2. After removal of 6 bases from V and 0 bases from J, the junction contained 8 bases not matched to a gene. The CDR3 is 16 amino acids.

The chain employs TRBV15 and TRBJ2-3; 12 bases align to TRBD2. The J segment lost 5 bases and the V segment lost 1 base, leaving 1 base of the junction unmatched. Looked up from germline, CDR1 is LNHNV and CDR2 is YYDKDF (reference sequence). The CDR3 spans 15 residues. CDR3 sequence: CATSRGGLAGDTQYF. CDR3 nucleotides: TGTGCCACCAGCAGAGGGGGACTAGCGGGAGATACGCAGTATTTT.

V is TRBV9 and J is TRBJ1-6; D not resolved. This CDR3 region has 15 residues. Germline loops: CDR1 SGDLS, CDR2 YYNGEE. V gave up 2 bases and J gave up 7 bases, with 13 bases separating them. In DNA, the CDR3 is TGTGCCAGCAGCGTTCTGGAGGGCCAAAATTCACCCCTCCACTTT. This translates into CASSVLEGQNSPLHF.

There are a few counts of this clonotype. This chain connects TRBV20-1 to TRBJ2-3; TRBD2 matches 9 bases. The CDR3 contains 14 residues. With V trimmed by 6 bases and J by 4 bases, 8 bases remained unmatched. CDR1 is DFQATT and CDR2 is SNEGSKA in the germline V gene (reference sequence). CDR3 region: CSATQGLAADTQYF. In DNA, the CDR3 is TGCAGTGCCACCCAGGGACTAGCAGCAGATACGCAGTATTTT.

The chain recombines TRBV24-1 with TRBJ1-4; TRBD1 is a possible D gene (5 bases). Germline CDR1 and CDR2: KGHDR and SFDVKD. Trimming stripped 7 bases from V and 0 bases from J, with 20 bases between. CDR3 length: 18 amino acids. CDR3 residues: CATRPPGPTISTNEKLFF. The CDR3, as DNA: TGTGCCACCAGGCCCCCGGGACCGACGATCTCAACTAATGAAAAACTGTTTTTT.

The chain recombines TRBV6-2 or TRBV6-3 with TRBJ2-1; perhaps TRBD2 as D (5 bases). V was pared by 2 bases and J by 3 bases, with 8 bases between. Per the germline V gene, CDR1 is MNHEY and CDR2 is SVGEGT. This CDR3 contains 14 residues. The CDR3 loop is CASSYNRGYNEQFF. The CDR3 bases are TGTGCCAGCAGTTACAATCGGGGCTACAATGAGCAGTTCTTC.

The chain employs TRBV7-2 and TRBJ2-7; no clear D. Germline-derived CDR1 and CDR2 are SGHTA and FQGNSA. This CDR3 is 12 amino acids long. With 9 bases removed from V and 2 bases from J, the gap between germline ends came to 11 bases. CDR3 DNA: TGTGCCAGTACGAGAGGACCCTACGAGCAGTACTTC. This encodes CASTRGPYEQYF. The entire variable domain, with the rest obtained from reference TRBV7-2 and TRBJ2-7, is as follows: GAGVSQSPSNKVTEKGKDVELRCDPISGHTALYWYRQSLGQGLEFLIYFQGNSAPDKSGLPSDRFSAERTGGSVSTLTIQRTQQEDSAVYLCASTRGPYEQYFGPGTRLTVT.

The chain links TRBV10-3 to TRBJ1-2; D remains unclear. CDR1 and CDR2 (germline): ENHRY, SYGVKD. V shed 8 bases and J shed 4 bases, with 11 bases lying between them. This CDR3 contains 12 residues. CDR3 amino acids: CAIGRQSYGYTF. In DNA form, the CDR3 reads TGTGCCATCGGCAGACAATCCTATGGCTACACCTTC.

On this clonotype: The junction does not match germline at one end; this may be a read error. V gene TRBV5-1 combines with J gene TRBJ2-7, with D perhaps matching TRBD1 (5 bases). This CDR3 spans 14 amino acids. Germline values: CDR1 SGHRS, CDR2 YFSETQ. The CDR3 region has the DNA TGTGCCAGCAGCTTAAAGCAGGGCGCCTACGAGCAGTACTTC. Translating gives CASSLKQGAYEQYF.

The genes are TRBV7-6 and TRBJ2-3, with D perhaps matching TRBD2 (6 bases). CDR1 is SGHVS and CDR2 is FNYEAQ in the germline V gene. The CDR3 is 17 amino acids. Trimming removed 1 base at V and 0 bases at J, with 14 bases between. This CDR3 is CASSLDGGRPSTDTQYF. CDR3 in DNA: TGTGCCAGCAGCTTAGACGGGGGTCGCCCAAGCACAGATACGCAGTATTTT.

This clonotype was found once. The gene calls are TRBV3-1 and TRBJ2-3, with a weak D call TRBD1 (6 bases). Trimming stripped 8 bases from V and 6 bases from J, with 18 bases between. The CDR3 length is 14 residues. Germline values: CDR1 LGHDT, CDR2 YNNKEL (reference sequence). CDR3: CASSRGPGQDTQYF. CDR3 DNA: TGTGCCAGCTCTCGCGGACCCGGACAGGATACGCAGTATTTT.

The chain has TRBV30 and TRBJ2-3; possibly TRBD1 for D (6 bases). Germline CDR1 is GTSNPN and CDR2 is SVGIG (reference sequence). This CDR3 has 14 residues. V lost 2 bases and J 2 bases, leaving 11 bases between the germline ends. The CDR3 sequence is CAWSTGWDTDTQYF. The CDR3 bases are TGTGCCTGGAGTACAGGGTGGGACACAGATACGCAGTATTTT.

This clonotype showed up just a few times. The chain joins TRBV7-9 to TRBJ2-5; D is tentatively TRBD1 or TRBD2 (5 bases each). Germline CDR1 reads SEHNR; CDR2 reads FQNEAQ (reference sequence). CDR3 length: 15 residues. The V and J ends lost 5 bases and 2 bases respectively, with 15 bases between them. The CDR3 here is CASSGRDPEQETQYF. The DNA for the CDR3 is TGTGCCAGCAGCGGCCGGGACCCCGAACAAGAGACCCAGTACTTC.

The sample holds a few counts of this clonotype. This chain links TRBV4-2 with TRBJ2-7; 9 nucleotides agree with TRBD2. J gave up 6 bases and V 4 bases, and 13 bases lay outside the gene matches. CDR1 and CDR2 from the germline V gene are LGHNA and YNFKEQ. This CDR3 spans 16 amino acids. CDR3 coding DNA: TGTGCCAGCAGCCTCCGGAGCTCTAGCGGGATTGTCGAGCAGTACTTC. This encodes CASSLRSSSGIVEQYF.

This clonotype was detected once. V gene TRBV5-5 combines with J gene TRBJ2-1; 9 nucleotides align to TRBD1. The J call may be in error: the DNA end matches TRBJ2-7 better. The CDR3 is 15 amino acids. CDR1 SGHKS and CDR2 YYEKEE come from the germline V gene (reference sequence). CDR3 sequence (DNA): TGTGCCAGCAGCTTACTGACCGGGACAGGGCGAGAGCAGTACTTC. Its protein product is CASSLLTGTGREQYF.

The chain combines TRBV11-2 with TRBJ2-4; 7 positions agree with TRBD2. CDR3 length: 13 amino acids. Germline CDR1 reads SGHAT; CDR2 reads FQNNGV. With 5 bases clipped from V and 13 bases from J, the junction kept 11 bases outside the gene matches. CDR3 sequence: CASSKRDLGEQYF. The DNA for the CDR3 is TGTGCCAGCAGCAAGCGGGACCTGGGGGAGCAGTACTTC.

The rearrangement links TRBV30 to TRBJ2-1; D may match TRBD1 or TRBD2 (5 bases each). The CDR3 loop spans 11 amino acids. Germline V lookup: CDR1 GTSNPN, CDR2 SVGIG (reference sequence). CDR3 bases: TGTGCTCGGGCCGGGGCGAATGAGCAGTTCTTC. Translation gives CARAGANEQFF.

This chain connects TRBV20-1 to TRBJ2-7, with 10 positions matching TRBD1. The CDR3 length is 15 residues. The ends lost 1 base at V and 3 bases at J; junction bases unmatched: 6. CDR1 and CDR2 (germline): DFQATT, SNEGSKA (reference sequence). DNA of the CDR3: TGCAGTGCTAGAGGAGTCGGGACAGGGGACTACGAGCAGTACTTC. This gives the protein CSARGVGTGDYEQYF.